This TCR beta chain was observed in a study of CD8 T cells in Susac syndrome. The V end was cut by 1 base, the J end by 7 bases, with 23 bases between. The CDR3 runs 17 residues. Germline V CDR1 and CDR2: MGHRA, YSYEKL. Reverse transcription of roughly 0.5 to 1 ug RNA was performed with random hexamers. TCRdb ran MiXCR on the immunoSEQ multiplex PCR reads and lists one entry per CDR3 protein. The sample carries 150,000 to 200,000 distinct CDR3 sequences, around 95% recorded once. CD8+ and CD4+ T cells circulating in blood were sequenced for TCR beta. FACS enriched CD8+ TEMRA cells, while bulk CD8+ and CD4+ were negatively isolated.

This sequence joins TRBV4-1 and TRBJ2-7; tentative D call: TRBD2 (6 bases). The clonotype originates from a human donor with Susac syndrome. The sample was CD4+ T cells from PBMCs. CDR3 DNA: TGCGCCAGCAGCCAAGTGGCTGAGACTAGAAGTTTAGGGGAGCAGTACTTC. Residues: CASSQVAETRSLGEQYF.